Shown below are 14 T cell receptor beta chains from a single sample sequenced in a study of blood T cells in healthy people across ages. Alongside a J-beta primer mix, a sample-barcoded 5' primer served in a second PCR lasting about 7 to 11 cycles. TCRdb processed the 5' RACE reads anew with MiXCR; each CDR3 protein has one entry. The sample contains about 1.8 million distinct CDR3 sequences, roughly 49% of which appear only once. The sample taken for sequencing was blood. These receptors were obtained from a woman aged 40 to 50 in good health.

CDR3 DNA: TGTGCCAGTAGTACCAGGATGAACCATGGCTACACCTTC. Translating it yields CASSTRMNHGYTF. V is TRBV19 and J is TRBJ1-2; no definite D call. Trimming removed 4 bases from V and 6 bases from J, with 12 bases in between. CDR3 length: 13 amino acids. Per germline, CDR1 LNHDA and CDR2 SQIVND (reference sequence).

The CDR3 is CASSQLTSGGAKNIQYF. Here the CDR3 DNA reads TGTGCCAGCAGCCAGCTCACTAGCGGGGGGGCCAAAAACATTCAGTACTTC. The chain is built from TRBV3-1 and TRBJ2-4; 12 positions match TRBD2. Trimming took 3 bases from V and 1 from J; bases not matched to a gene: 4. This CDR3 is built from 17 residues. Germline CDR1 and CDR2: LGHDT and YNNKEL (reference sequence).

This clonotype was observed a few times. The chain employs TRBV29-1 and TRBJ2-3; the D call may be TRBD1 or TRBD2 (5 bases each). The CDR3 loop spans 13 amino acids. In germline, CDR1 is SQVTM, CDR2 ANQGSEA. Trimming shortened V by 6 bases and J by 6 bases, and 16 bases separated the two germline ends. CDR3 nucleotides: TGCAGCGTACCCGGTGGGGGTACGGATACGCAGTATTTT. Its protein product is CSVPGGGTDTQYF.

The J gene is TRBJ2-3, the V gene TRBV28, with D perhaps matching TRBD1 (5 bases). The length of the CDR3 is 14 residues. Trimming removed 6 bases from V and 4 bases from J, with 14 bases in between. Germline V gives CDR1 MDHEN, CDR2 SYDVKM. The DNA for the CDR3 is TGTGCCAGCAGGGGGCCAATCTCCTCAGATACGCAGTATTTT. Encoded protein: CASRGPISSDTQYF.

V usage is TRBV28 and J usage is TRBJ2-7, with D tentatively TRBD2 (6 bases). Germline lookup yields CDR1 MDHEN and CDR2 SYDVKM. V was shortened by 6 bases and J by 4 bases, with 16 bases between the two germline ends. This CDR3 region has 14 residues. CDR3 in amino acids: CASRPFPGGYEQYF. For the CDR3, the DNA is TGTGCCAGCAGACCCTTTCCTGGAGGGTACGAGCAGTACTTC.

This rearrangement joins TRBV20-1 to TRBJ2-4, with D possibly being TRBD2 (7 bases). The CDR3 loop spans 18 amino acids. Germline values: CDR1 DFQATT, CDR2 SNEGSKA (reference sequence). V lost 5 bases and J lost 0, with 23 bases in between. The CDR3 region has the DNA TGCAGTGCTGAGTATCCCCCGGGGGCGGGAGTAGCCAAAAACATTCAGTACTTC. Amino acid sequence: CSAEYPPGAGVAKNIQYF.

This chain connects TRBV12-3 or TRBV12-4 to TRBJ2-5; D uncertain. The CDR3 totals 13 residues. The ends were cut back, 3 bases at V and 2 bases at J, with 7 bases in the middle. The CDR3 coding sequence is TGTGCCAGCAGTTTCGCTTGGCAAGAGACCCAGTACTTC. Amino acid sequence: CASSFAWQETQYF.

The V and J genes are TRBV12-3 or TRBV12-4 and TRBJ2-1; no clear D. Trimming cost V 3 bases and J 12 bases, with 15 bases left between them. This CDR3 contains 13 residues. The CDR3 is CASSFGSSSRQFF. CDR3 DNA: TGTGCCAGCAGTTTCGGGTCATCGTCTCGGCAGTTCTTC.

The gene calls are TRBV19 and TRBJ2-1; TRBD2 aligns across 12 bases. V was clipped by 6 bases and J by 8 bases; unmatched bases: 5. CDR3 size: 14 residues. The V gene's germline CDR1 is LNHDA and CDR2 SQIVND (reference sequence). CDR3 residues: CASRLAGGPYEQFF. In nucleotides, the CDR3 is TGTGCCAGTAGGCTAGCGGGGGGGCCGTATGAGCAGTTCTTC.

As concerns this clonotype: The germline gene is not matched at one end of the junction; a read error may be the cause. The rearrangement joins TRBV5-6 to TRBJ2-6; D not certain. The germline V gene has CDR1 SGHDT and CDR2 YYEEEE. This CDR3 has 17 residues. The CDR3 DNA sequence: TGTGCCAGCAGCTTCCGGAGCCAGCGAACTGGGACCAACGTCCTGACTTTC. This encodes CASSFRSQRTGTNVLTF.

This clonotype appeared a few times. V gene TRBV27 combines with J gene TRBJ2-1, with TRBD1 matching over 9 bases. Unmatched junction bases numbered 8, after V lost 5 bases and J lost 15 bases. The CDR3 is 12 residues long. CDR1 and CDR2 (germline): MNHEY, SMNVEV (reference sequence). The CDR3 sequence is CASSPPDRGPFF. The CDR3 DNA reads TGTGCCAGCAGTCCCCCGGACAGGGGCCCGTTCTTC.

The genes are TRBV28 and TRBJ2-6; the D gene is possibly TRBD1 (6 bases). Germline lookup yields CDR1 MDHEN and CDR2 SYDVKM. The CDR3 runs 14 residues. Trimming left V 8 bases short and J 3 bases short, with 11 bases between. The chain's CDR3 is CASYRTVGANVLTF. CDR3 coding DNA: TGTGCCAGCTACCGGACAGTTGGGGCCAACGTCCTGACTTTC.

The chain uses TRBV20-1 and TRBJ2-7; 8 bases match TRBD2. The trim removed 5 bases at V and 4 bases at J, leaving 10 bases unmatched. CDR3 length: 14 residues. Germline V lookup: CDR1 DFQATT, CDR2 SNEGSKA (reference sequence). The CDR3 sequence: CSAGSSGVRYEQYF. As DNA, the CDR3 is TGCAGTGCTGGAAGTAGCGGGGTTCGGTACGAGCAGTACTTC.

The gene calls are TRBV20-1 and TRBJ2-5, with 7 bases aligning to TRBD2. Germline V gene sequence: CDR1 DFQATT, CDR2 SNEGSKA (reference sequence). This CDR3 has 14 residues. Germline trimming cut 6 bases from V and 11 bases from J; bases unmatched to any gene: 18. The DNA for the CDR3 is TGCAGTGCAACAGGACTAGTAAGCCCCAATGAGCAGTACTTC. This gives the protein CSATGLVSPNEQYF.